These T cell receptor beta chains were read from a single sample in a study of shared clonotypes between healthy human individuals. The table came from immunoSEQ multiplex PCR; TCRdb's copy has only in-frame clones and leaves some out. The repertoire holds millions of clones, 93% seen once, with 0.39% in the top ten. The material sequenced was naive CD4+ T cells from PBMCs. The receptors were sampled from a man younger than 35 in good health. Some clones in this sample may be carry-over from other donors' samples. Both conserved end residues are part of each CDR3. A D gene is named only where the DNA matches it firmly.

V	D	J	DNA	CDR3
TRBV2	.	TRBJ2-7	TGTGCCAGCAGTGAACGGACAGTAAGCTCCTACGAGCAGTACTTC	CASSERTVSSYEQYF
TRBV7-3	.	TRBJ1-1	TGTGCCAGCAGCTTAACCCCAAACACTGAAGCTTTCTTT	CASSLTPNTEAFF
TRBV5-1	TRBD2	TRBJ2-5	TGCGCCAGCAGCTTGGGGGGACTAGCGGGAGGCGTCCAAGAGACCCAGTACTTC	CASSLGGLAGGVQETQYF
TRBV2	TRBD1	TRBJ2-7	TGTGCCAGCAGGAGACAGGGGCCCTCCTACGAGCAGTACTTC	CASRRQGPSYEQYF
TRBV7-3	.	TRBJ1-2	TGTGCACCACTGTCTGGGAGGGAGGAGGGCTACACCTTC	CAPLSGREEGYTF
TRBV6-1	.	TRBJ1-4	TGTGCCAGCAGTGTTCAAGAGGGCTGGGAGGAAAAACTGTTTTTT	CASSVQEGWEEKLFF
TRBV7-3	.	TRBJ1-5	TGTGCCAGCAGCTTATCCAGGGATCAGCCCCAGCATTTT	CASSLSRDQPQHF
TRBV28	.	TRBJ1-2	TGTGCCAGCAGGGGTAGGAGGGAGGATAACTATGGCTACACCTTC	CASRGRREDNYGYTF
TRBV6-6	TRBD1	TRBJ1-1	TGTGCCAGCAGTTCCGGGACAGGGACCAACACTGAAGCTTTCTTT	CASSSGTGTNTEAFF
TRBV30	.	TRBJ2-5	TGTGCCTGGGCTCAAGGACTGCAAAAAGAGACCCAGTACTTC	CAWAQGLQKETQYF
TRBV5-5	.	TRBJ1-5	TGTGCCAGCAGCCTGGGTCGGCAGCCCCAGCATTTT	CASSLGRQPQHF
TRBV19	.	TRBJ2-7	TGTGCCAGTAGTGCAAAACAGGGCACTATATCCTACGAGCAGTACTTC	CASSAKQGTISYEQYF
TRBV6-5	.	TRBJ2-7	TGTGCCAGCAGTTACTCGGGCGGCTCTTCACAGCCGCAGTACTTC	CASSYSGGSSQPQYF
TRBV28	TRBD1	TRBJ1-2	TGTGCCAGCAGTCCGCCCGGGACAGGATATGGCTACACCTTC	CASSPPGTGYGYTF
TRBV7-9	.	TRBJ1-2	TGTGCCAGCAGCTTAGGGGCAGGCGAGGGCTACACCTTC	CASSLGAGEGYTF